This TCR beta chain was obtained from a study of T cells in localized non-small cell lung cancer. The study's findings and limits: It was uninvolved adjacent lung that showed the highest T cell clonality, exceeding tumor. Of the top 100 tumor clones, median 57 were in adjacent lung, 25 to 30 among its top 100.

A note on this clone: Its target is unknown.

The V gene's germline CDR1 is LNHDA and CDR2 SQIVND (reference sequence). The CDR3 length is 15 residues. V shed 4 bases and J shed 2 bases, with 15 bases lying between them. Assay: immunoSEQ multiplex PCR; the TCRdb copy retains only in-frame clones and omits some. The repertoire has 5,000 to 7,000 clones, 85% of them found once; the top ten carry approximately 9%. The receptor was isolated from a woman aged 35 to 70 with stage II lung adenocarcinoma. The sample here was PBMCs, taken before any cancer treatment. The gene calls are TRBV19 and TRBJ2-7, with D perhaps matching TRBD2 (5 bases). The CDR3 nucleotides are TGTGCCAGTAGTAAAGTAGCGAACAGTCCCTACGAGCAGTACTTC. As protein: CASSKVANSPYEQYF.